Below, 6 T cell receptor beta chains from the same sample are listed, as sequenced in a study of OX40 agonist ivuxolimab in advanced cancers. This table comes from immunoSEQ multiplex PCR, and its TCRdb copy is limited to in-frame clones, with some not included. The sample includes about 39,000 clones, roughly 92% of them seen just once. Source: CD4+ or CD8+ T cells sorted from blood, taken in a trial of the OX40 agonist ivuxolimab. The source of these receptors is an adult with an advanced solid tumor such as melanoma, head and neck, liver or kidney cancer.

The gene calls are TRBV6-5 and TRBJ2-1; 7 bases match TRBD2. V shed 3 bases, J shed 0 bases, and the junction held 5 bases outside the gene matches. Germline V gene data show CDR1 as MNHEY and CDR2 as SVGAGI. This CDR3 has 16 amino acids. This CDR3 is CASSYSSGGSYNEQFF. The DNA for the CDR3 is TGTGCCAGCAGTTATTCTAGCGGTGGCTCCTACAATGAGCAGTTCTTC.

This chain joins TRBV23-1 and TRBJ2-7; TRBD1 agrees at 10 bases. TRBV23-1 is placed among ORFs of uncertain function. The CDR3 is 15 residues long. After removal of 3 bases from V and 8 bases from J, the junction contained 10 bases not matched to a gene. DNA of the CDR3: TGCGCCAGCAGTCACTCCGGGACAGGGGCGACGAAGCAGTACTTC. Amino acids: CASSHSGTGATKQYF.

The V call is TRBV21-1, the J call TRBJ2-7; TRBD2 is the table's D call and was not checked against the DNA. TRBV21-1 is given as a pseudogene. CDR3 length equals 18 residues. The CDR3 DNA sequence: TGTGCCAGCAACGATTTGGGGAAACTAGCGGGAGTTATCGACGAGCAGTACTTC. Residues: CASNDLGKLAGVIDEQYF.

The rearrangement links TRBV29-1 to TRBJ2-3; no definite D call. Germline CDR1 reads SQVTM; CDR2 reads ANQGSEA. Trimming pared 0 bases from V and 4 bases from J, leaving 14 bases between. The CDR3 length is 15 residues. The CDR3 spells CSVEDLETPPDTQYF. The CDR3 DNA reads TGCAGCGTTGAAGATCTTGAGACACCTCCAGATACGCAGTATTTT.

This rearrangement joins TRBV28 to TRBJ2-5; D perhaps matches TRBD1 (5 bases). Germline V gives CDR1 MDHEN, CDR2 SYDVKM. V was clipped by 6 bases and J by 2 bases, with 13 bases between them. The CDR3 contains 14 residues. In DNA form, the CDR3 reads TGTGCCAGCAGAGCCCTAGGGGCGCAAGAGACCCAGTACTTC. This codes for CASRALGAQETQYF.

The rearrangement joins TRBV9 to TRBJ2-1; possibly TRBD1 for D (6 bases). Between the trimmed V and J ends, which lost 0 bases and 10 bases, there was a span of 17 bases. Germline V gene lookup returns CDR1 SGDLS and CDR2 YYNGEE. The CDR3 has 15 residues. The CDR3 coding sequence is TGTGCCAGCAGCGTAGGGGGCAGGGGACGCACAGAGCAGTTCTTC. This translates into CASSVGGRGRTEQFF.